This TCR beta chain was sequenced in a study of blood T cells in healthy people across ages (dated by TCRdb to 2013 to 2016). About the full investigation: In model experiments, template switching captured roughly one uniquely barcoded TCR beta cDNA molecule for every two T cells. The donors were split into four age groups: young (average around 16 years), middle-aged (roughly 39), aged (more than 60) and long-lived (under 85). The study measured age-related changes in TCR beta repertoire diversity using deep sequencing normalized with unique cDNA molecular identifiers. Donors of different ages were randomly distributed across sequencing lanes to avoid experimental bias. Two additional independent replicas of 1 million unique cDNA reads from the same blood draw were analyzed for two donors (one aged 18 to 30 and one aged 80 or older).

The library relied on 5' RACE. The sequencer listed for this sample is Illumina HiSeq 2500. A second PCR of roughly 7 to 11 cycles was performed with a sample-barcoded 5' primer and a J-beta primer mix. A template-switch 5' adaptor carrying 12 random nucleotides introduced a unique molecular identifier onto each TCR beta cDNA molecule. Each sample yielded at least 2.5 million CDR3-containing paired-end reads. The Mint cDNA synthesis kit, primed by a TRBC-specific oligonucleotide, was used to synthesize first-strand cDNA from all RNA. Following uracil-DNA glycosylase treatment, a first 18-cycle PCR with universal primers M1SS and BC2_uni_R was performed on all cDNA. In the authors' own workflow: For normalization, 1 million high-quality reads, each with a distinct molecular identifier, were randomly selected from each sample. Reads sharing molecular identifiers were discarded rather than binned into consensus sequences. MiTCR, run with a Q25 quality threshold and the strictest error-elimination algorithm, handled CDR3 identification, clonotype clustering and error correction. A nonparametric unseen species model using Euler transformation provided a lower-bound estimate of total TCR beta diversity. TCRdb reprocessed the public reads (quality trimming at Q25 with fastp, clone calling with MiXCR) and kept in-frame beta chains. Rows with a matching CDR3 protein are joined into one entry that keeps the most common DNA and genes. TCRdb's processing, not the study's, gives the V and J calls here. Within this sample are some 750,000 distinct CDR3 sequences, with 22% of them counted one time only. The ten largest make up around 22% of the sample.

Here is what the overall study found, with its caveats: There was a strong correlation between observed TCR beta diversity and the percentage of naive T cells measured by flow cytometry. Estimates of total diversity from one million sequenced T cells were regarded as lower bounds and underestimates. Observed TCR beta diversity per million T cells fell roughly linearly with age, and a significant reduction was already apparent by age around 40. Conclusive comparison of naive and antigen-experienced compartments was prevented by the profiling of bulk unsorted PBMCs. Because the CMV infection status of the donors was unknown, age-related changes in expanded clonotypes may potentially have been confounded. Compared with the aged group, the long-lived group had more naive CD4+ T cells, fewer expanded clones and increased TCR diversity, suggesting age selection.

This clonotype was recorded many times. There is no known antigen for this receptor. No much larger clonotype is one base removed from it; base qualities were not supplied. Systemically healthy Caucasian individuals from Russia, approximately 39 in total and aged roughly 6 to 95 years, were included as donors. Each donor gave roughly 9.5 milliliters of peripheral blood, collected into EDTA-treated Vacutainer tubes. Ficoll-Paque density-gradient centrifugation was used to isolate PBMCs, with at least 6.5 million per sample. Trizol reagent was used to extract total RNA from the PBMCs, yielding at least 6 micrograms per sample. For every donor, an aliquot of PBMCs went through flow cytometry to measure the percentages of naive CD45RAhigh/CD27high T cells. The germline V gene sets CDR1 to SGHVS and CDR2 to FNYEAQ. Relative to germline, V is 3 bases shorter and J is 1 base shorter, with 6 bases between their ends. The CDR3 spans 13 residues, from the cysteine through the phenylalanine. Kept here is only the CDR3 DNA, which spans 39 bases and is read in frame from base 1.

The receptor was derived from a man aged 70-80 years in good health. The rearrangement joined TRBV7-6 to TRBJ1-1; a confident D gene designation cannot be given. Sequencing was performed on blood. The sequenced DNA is TGTGCCAGCAGCTTGTCAGAGAACACTGAAGCTTTCTTT. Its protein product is CASSLSENTEAFF. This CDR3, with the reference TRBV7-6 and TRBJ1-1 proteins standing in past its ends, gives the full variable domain GAGVSQSPRYKVTKRGQDVALRCDPISGHVSLYWYRQALGQGPEFLTYFNYEAQQDKSGLPNDRFSAERPEGSISTLTIQRTEQRDSAMYRCASSLSENTEAFFGQGTRLTVV.